The next 14 T cell receptor beta chains were all read from a single sample in a study of T cells in Graves' hyperthyroidism and ophthalmopathy. The TCR beta CDR3 regions underwent amplification using RNA transcripts as the source. HTBI primers were the set used in a first-round RT-PCR of the TCR CDR3. MiXCR, applied by TCRdb to the multiplex PCR reads, yields one record per CDR3 protein. The sample records 800,000 or so distinct CDR3 sequences, about 38% being singletons. Sequencing was performed on blood. The receptor source for this set is a man between 18 and 35 years old with Graves' hyperthyroidism.

This clonotype was counted many times. V usage is TRBV10-3 and J usage is TRBJ1-6; D unresolved. Deletions cut 6 bases from V and 7 bases from J, with 13 bases between. This CDR3 comprises 14 residues. Per the germline V gene, CDR1 is ENHRY and CDR2 is SYGVKD. DNA for the CDR3: TGTGCCATCAGCCCTGGCAGGTCGAATTCACCCCTCCACTTT. Translated: CAISPGRSNSPLHF.

In regard to this clonotype: One junction end disagrees with the germline gene, perhaps due to a read error. The chain uses TRBV7-9 and TRBJ2-5; 11 bases fit TRBD1. The CDR3 spans 17 residues. From germline, CDR1 is SEHNR and CDR2 FQNEAQ (reference sequence). This CDR3 is CASSYYYPGQGGETQHF. The CDR3 bases are TGTGCCAGCAGTTACTACTATCCGGGACAGGGGGGAGAGACCCAGCACTTC.

The chain links TRBV25-1 to TRBJ2-2; 13 bases map to TRBD2. CDR1 and CDR2 from the germline V gene are MGHDK and SYGVNS. The CDR3 sequence is 16 residues long. The V and J ends lost 6 bases and 5 bases, in that order; junction bases with no gene match: 6. The CDR3 is CASRPGLAGETGELFF. Written as DNA, the CDR3 is TGTGCCAGCAGACCCGGACTAGCGGGGGAAACCGGGGAGCTGTTTTTT.

The chain has TRBV15 and TRBJ2-5; D gene uncertain. Per the germline V gene, CDR1 is LNHNV and CDR2 is YYDKDF (reference sequence). V was trimmed by 2 bases and J by 0 bases, leaving 10 bases between them. This CDR3 comprises 15 residues. The CDR3 bases are TGTGCCACCAGCAGACTACCGGGTAACCAAGAGACCCAGTACTTC. It encodes CATSRLPGNQETQYF.

The table lists this clonotype with a few counts. V usage is TRBV5-1 and J usage is TRBJ1-1; tentative D call: TRBD1 (6 bases). The CDR3 is made up of 16 amino acids. Germline loops: CDR1 SGHRS, CDR2 YFSETQ. V was trimmed by 1 base and J by 1 base, leaving 14 bases between them. The CDR3, as DNA: TGCGCCAGCAGCTTGAGGTTACAGGGACCGAACACTGAAGCTTTCTTT. This gives the protein CASSLRLQGPNTEAFF.

Worth noting for this clonotype: A read error is possible here, since a much larger clone lies one base away. The gene calls are TRBV15 and TRBJ1-2; 7 nucleotides agree with TRBD1. This CDR3 is 16 amino acids long. Germline V gene sequence: CDR1 LNHNV, CDR2 YYDKDF (reference sequence). V trimming: 0 bases; J trimming: 4 bases; junction bases outside the gene matches: 8. Written as DNA, the CDR3 is TGTGCCACCAGCAGAGACTTGGACAGGTGCCTCTATGGCTACACCTTC. Encoded protein: CATSRDLDRCLYGYTF.

The V gene is TRBV12-3 or TRBV12-4, the J gene TRBJ2-7; 11 nucleotides match TRBD2. Germline trimming cut 6 bases from V and 4 bases from J; bases unmatched to any gene: 5. The CDR3 loop spans 14 amino acids. The CDR3 region is CASRTSGRVYEQYF. DNA of the CDR3: TGTGCCAGCAGAACTAGCGGGAGAGTGTACGAGCAGTACTTC.

This clonotype was seen more than once but under ten times. J is TRBJ2-5 and V is TRBV4-2; 9 bases are a match to TRBD2. The CDR3 extends over 14 amino acids. Germline CDR1 is LGHNA and CDR2 is YNFKEQ. V shed 4 bases and J 3 bases; nucleotides not matched to a gene: 3. The CDR3 reads CASSPVAGEETQYF. As DNA, the CDR3 is TGTGCCAGCAGCCCTGTAGCGGGGGAAGAGACCCAGTACTTC.

This clonotype was observed a single time. The rearrangement joins TRBV15 to TRBJ1-4, with 9 bases lining up with TRBD1. Per the germline V gene, CDR1 is LNHNV and CDR2 is YYDKDF (reference sequence). V trimming: 5 bases; J trimming: 8 bases; junction bases outside the gene matches: 9. The CDR3 length is 15 residues. CDR3 nucleotides: TGTGCCACCAGCTCGCGGACAGGGGATTGGGAAAAACTGTTTTTT. This translates into CATSSRTGDWEKLFF.

At least ten counts were recorded for this clonotype. The V gene is TRBV6-1, the J gene TRBJ1-5; 10 positions match TRBD1. V shed 4 bases and J 6 bases; nucleotides not matched to a gene: 6. The V gene's germline CDR1 is MNHNS and CDR2 SASEGT. The CDR3 is made up of 15 amino acids. CDR3 region: CASSGQGALGQPQHF. In DNA, the CDR3 is TGTGCCAGCAGTGGACAGGGGGCCCTGGGTCAGCCCCAGCATTTT.

This chain links TRBV12-3 or TRBV12-4 with TRBJ2-2; tentative D call: TRBD1 (5 bases). V lost 4 bases and J 5 bases, leaving 8 bases between the germline ends. The CDR3 runs to 13 residues. CDR3 protein: CASSSTATGELFF. CDR3 bases: TGTGCCAGCAGTTCGACAGCAACCGGGGAGCTGTTTTTT.

This clonotype appeared many times. V usage is TRBV10-3 and J usage is TRBJ2-2, with TRBD1 identical over 7 bases. The CDR3 contains 14 residues. CDR1 and CDR2 (germline): ENHRY, SYGVKD. V shed 6 bases, J shed 6 bases, and the junction held 7 bases outside the gene matches. The CDR3 sequence is CAIRPTGNPGELFF. The CDR3 bases are TGTGCCATCAGGCCGACAGGGAATCCCGGGGAGCTGTTTTTT.

A note on this clonotype: This sequence may be a read error, since a much larger clone differs from it by one base. The chain joins TRBV20-1 to TRBJ2-6; D possibly corresponds to TRBD1 (6 bases). The V gene lost 5 bases and the J gene lost 0 bases, with 14 bases spanning the gap. Looked up from germline, CDR1 is DFQATT and CDR2 is SNEGSKA (reference sequence). The CDR3 has 16 residues. DNA of the CDR3: TGCAGTGCTTGGACAGTGGGAAACTCTGGGGCCAACGTCCTGACTTTC. Its translation: CSAWTVGNSGANVLTF.

V and J are TRBV10-3 and TRBJ1-3; the match to TRBD1 covers 7 bases. V lost 10 bases to trimming and J lost 0 bases; unmatched junction nucleotides: 6. The CDR3 sequence is 14 residues long. Germline values: CDR1 ENHRY, CDR2 SYGVKD. CDR3 coding DNA: TGTGCCAGCCTAAACAGGGGCTCTGGAAACACCATATATTTT. Its translation: CASLNRGSGNTIYF.